What follows are 2 T cell receptor beta chains derived from one specimen sequenced in a study of early stage breast cancer tumors. Assay used: immunoSEQ multiplex PCR; TCRdb lists only in-frame clones, some missing. The sample records about 38,000 clones, roughly 70% being singletons. The sequencing input was blood. These receptors were taken from a person in their 60s with breast cancer.

This chain connects TRBV11-2 to TRBJ1-1; the D is unclear. CDR1 SGHAT and CDR2 FQNNGV come from the germline V gene. The length of the CDR3 is 15 residues. V dropped 5 bases and J dropped 9 bases, with 22 bases sitting between them. CDR3 bases: TGTGCCAGCAGCCCCGTCTCGGGATTTACTGCGCAAGCTTTCTTT. Translated: CASSPVSGFTAQAFF.

This clone was observed once. V gene TRBV9 combines with J gene TRBJ1-3, with D perhaps matching TRBD1 (6 bases). The V gene's germline CDR1 is SGDLS and CDR2 YYNGEE. CDR3 size: 15 residues. The V and J ends lost 0 bases and 4 bases respectively, with 11 bases between them. DNA for the CDR3: TGTGCCAGCAGCGTAGGTCAGGGGTACGGAAACACCATATATTTT. This gives the protein CASSVGQGYGNTIYF.